In its sample, the clone carrying this T cell receptor beta chain was seen many times. The target antigen is unknown. Researchers took RNA transcripts and amplified the TCR beta CDR3 regions from them. First-round RT-PCR with HTBI primers amplified the TCR CDR3 region. TCRdb redid the calling of the multiplex PCR reads with MiXCR, one entry per CDR3 protein. The data show about 700,000 distinct CDR3 sequences, around 15% seen once. The data were obtained in a study of T cells in Graves' hyperthyroidism and ophthalmopathy. Overall study results and limits: Most thyroid clonotypes expanded above 0.001 appeared in blood too.

The trim removed 4 bases at V and 3 bases at J, leaving 11 bases unmatched. Germline lookup yields CDR1 PRHDT and CDR2 FYEKMQ (reference sequence). The CDR3 extends over 17 amino acids. The rearrangement uses TRBV13 and TRBJ2-1, with 8 bases fitting TRBD2. Sequenced material: blood. The receptor comes from a young woman with Graves' hyperthyroidism. The CDR3 loop reads CASSYRGGGTNYNEQFF. The DNA for the CDR3 is TGTGCCAGCAGCTACCGGGGGGGAGGGACAAACTACAATGAGCAGTTCTTC. Using reference TRBV13 and TRBJ2-1 for the parts outside the CDR3, the full variable domain is AAGVIQSPRHLIKEKRETATLKCYPIPRHDTVYWYQQGPGQDPQFLISFYEKMQSDKGSIPDRFSAQQFSDYHSELNMSSLELGDSALYFCASSYRGGGTNYNEQFFGPGTRLTVL.